The 17 T cell receptor beta chains in this list originate from one sample, sequenced in a study of technical replicates of blood from a handful of donors. Data came from immunoSEQ multiplex PCR; TCRdb stores just in-frame clones and leaves some out. The table lists some 47,000 clones, 90% to 95% of them singletons. The sequenced material came from PBMCs. These receptors all come from a human donor in good health. Some clones in this sample may be carry-over from other donors' samples.

CDR3 nucleotide sequence: TGTGCCAGCAGGTACACGGGACTAGCGGGAGGGAATGAGCAGTTCTTC. Translation gives CASRYTGLAGGNEQFF. The chain carries TRBV6-5 and TRBJ2-1, with TRBD2 matching over 16 bases. Germline CDR1 and CDR2: MNHEY and SVGAGI. The CDR3 contains 16 residues. V lost 6 bases and J lost 7; bases outside the gene matches: 6.

The V call is TRBV4-3, the J call TRBJ2-3; TRBD1 matches 9 bases. Germline V gene sequence: CDR1 LGHNA, CDR2 YSLEER. The CDR3 totals 16 residues. Trimming at V came to 5 bases and at J to 3 bases, leaving 9 bases not matched to a gene. CDR3 nucleotide sequence: TGCGCCAGCAGCAAACGGACAGGGGTATCAACAGATACGCAGTATTTT. The encoded protein is CASSKRTGVSTDTQYF.

This chain joins TRBV10-3 and TRBJ2-1; a weak D match, TRBD1 (5 bases). Trimming removed 7 bases from V and 9 bases from J, with 13 bases in between. Per the germline V gene, CDR1 is ENHRY and CDR2 is SYGVKD. CDR3 length: 12 amino acids. CDR3: CAITARGGEQFF. For the CDR3, the DNA is TGTGCCATCACGGCAAGGGGCGGTGAGCAGTTCTTC.

The CDR3 is CASRRQENQPQHF. In DNA, the CDR3 is TGTGCCAGCAGGAGACAGGAGAATCAGCCCCAGCATTTT. The chain combines TRBV2 with TRBJ1-5, with D possibly matching TRBD1 (6 bases). Germline CDR1 is SNHLY and CDR2 is FYNNEI. There are 13 residues in the CDR3. Trimming cost V 6 bases and J 4 bases, with 10 bases left between them. Combining the CDR3 with reference TRBV2 and TRBJ1-5 gives the whole variable domain EPEVTQTPSHQVTQMGQEVILRCVPISNHLYFYWYRQILGQKVEFLVSFYNNEISEKSEIFDDQFSVERPDGSNFTLKIRSTKLEDSAMYFCASRRQENQPQHFGDGTRLSIL.

The chain is built from TRBV4-1 and TRBJ1-2; possibly TRBD1 for D (6 bases). The ends were cut back, 4 bases at V and 14 bases at J, with 11 bases in the middle. The germline V gene encodes CDR1 MGHRA and CDR2 YSYEKL. The CDR3 spans 10 residues. The CDR3 coding sequence is TGCGCCAGCAGCCTAGAAGGACAGACCTTC. Its protein product is CASSLEGQTF.

The chain uses TRBV6-1 and TRBJ2-3, with TRBD2 matching 7 bases. V shed 6 bases and J 6 bases; nucleotides not matched to a gene: 6. The CDR3 extends over 13 amino acids. The germline gives CDR1 MNHNS, CDR2 SASEGT. CDR3 region: CASRHLGGDTQYF. The CDR3 DNA reads TGTGCCAGCAGACACCTGGGGGGGGATACGCAGTATTTT.

The rearrangement links TRBV30 to TRBJ1-1, with 8 bases aligning to TRBD1. The CDR3 runs 13 residues. V lost 4 bases, J lost 5 bases, and 6 bases stayed unmatched. CDR1 GTSNPN and CDR2 SVGIG come from the germline V gene (reference sequence). The CDR3 DNA reads as TGTGCCTGGACAGGGGGCGACTGGACTGAAGCTTTCTTT. Its translation: CAWTGGDWTEAFF.

The chain is built from TRBV5-1 and TRBJ2-1; the match to TRBD2 covers 11 bases. Germline V gene sequence: CDR1 SGHRS, CDR2 YFSETQ. This CDR3 region has 16 residues. Losses at the gene ends were 4 bases for V and 7 bases for J; bases not matched to a gene: 10. The chain's CDR3 is CASSLVAGGPFNEQFF. Written as DNA, the CDR3 is TGCGCCAGCAGCCTCGTAGCGGGGGGGCCGTTTAATGAGCAGTTCTTC.

The chain links TRBV4-2 to TRBJ2-5, with 7 bases identical to TRBD1. With V trimmed by 0 bases and J by 4 bases, 5 bases remained unmatched. The length of the CDR3 is 15 residues. CDR1 is LGHNA and CDR2 is YNFKEQ in the germline V gene. This CDR3 is CASSQDPRTGETQYF. The CDR3 nucleotides are TGTGCCAGCAGCCAAGATCCCCGGACAGGAGAGACCCAGTACTTC.

The count of this clone is one. The CDR3, as DNA: TGCAGCGCAGGACTAGCGGGGGGGTTGAACACCGGGGAGCTGTTTTTT. It specifies CSAGLAGGLNTGELFF. This chain links TRBV29-1 with TRBJ2-2; 15 bases align to TRBD2. This CDR3 region has 16 residues. Trimming cost V 7 bases and J 1 base; bases outside gene matches: 4. Germline lookup yields CDR1 SQVTM and CDR2 ANQGSEA.

The chain links TRBV4-3 to TRBJ1-1; D not certain. The germline V and J ends were trimmed by 0 bases and 0 bases, with 8 bases remaining between them. The CDR3 loop spans 15 amino acids. The V gene's germline CDR1 is LGHNA and CDR2 YSLEER. The CDR3 region is CASSQDRQVNTEAFF. CDR3 bases: TGCGCCAGCAGCCAAGATCGGCAGGTGAACACTGAAGCTTTCTTT.

The chain carries TRBV4-3 and TRBJ2-3; 11 positions agree with TRBD2. This CDR3 comprises 17 residues. J gave up 2 bases and V 0 bases, and 4 bases lay outside the gene matches. Germline CDR1 and CDR2: LGHNA and YSLEER. CDR3 coding DNA: TGCGCCAGCAGCCAAGAGGATAGCGGGGGGGCCACAGATACGCAGTATTTT. As protein: CASSQEDSGGATDTQYF.

The rearrangement uses TRBV27 and TRBJ1-1; no reliable D call. Germline V gene data show CDR1 as MNHEY and CDR2 as SMNVEV (reference sequence). The CDR3 covers 11 residues. Trimming shortened V by 8 bases and J by 5 bases, and 9 bases separated the two germline ends. The CDR3 is CASLGGTEAFF. CDR3 bases: TGTGCCAGCCTAGGCGGGACTGAAGCTTTCTTT.

The chain links TRBV4-1 to TRBJ2-3, with D tentatively TRBD1 (6 bases). V was cut by 0 bases and J by 0 bases, with 19 bases left in between. The V gene's germline CDR1 is MGHRA and CDR2 YSYEKL. The CDR3 contains 19 residues. The CDR3 region is CASSQDRGPPGHSTDTQYF. DNA for the CDR3: TGCGCCAGCAGCCAAGATAGGGGACCCCCGGGACATAGCACAGATACGCAGTATTTT.

The chain employs TRBV5-1 and TRBJ2-7; 11 bases agree with TRBD2. V lost 5 bases, J lost 3 bases, and 7 bases stayed unmatched. The CDR3 has 15 residues. Germline assignment: CDR1 SGHRS and CDR2 YFSETQ. CDR3 region: CASREETSGSYEQYF. CDR3 in DNA: TGCGCCAGCAGGGAAGAAACTAGCGGGAGCTACGAGCAGTACTTC.

The chain carries TRBV4-1 and TRBJ2-2, with 8 bases aligning to TRBD1. The CDR3 consists of 15 residues. Germline CDR1 and CDR2: MGHRA and YSYEKL. V trimming: 3 bases; J trimming: 6 bases; junction bases outside the gene matches: 6. The CDR3 nucleotides are TGCGCCAGCAGCCATTTGACAGGGGTACCCGGGGAGCTGTTTTTT. This translates into CASSHLTGVPGELFF.

The gene calls are TRBV7-9 and TRBJ2-7, with TRBD2 matching 7 bases. Per the germline V gene, CDR1 is SEHNR and CDR2 is FQNEAQ (reference sequence). The CDR3 has 14 residues. V lost 7 bases, J lost 8 bases, and 14 bases stayed unmatched. The CDR3 bases are TGTGCCAGCACCCTTACGGGGGAGGGCCGACAGCAGTACTTC. It is translated as CASTLTGEGRQQYF.